Listed below are T cell receptor beta chains from one sample, sequenced in a study of blood T cell repertoires in COVID-19. The assay was immunoSEQ multiplex PCR, and TCRdb's table has in-frame clones only and misses some. The table has roughly 150,000 clones, roughly four fifths seen once. Material: peripheral blood. Receptors originate from a man in his 70s who had recovered from COVID-19. Both conserved end residues are part of each CDR3.

v_call	cdr3_aa
TRBV5-8	CASSLAVSSSGANVLTF
TRBV12-5	CASGSSGDPGELFF
TRBV27	CASRPGWSGGYTF
TRBV7-3	CASSAGASYEQYF
TRBV27	CASSKLPPGTEAFF
TRBV28	CASRGQGRETQYF
TRBV24-1	CATTGGLYNEQFF
TRBV6-6	CASSSTDRGTEAFF
TRBV15	CATSRDLGQPNTEAFF
TRBV19	CASTLGPTGINSPLHF
TRBV2	CASSGLGAGGSNEQYF
TRBV29-1	CSVVRGGYEQYF
TRBV20-1	CSASVRLVLSSGANVLTF
TRBV28	CASTAASLAFTF
TRBV5-1	CASSLLAGRENEQFF
TRBV2	CASSDGTDNEQFF
TRBV14	CASSQEGAGNTGELFF
TRBV6-5	CASSAQVNSYEQYF
TRBV7-7	CASSLATTREGRTGELFF
TRBV6-4	CASSADSANTGELFF
TRBV6-2/TRBV6-3	CASSYGLAESDTQYF
TRBV7-8	CASSLEPSGSYNEQFF